Following are 29 T cell receptor beta chains from one sample sequenced in a study of cytomegalovirus exposure and HLA in healthy donors. The primer mix had 60 Vbeta and 13 Jbeta primers. Profiling relied on immunoSEQ multiplex PCR, and the TCRdb table lists in-frame clones only, not all of them. The table lists some 100,000 clones, roughly 83% of them singletons. Source material: PBMCs. Source of these receptors: a female donor in good health and CMV-seropositive.

The rearrangement joins TRBV5-1 to TRBJ1-3, with D hard to call. V was shortened by 4 bases and J by 3 bases, with 14 bases between the two germline ends. This CDR3 is 15 amino acids long. Germline V gene lookup returns CDR1 SGHRS and CDR2 YFSETQ. The CDR3 is CASSPSEARGNTIYF. The CDR3 DNA follows: TGCGCCAGCAGCCCATCCGAGGCCCGTGGAAACACCATATATTTT.

The chain is built from TRBV7-8 and TRBJ1-1, with D hard to call. Trimming removed 5 bases from V and 6 bases from J, with 16 bases in between. The CDR3 length is 14 residues. The germline gives CDR1 SGHVS, CDR2 FQNEAQ. The CDR3 DNA follows: TGTGCCAGCAGCCTCCCGATCCCCGGGGCTGAAGCTTTCTTT. Translated, it gives CASSLPIPGAEAFF.

This clone appeared a few times. The V and J genes are TRBV9 and TRBJ2-7; 8 nucleotides match TRBD2. Germline V gene sequence: CDR1 SGDLS, CDR2 YYNGEE. V was pared by 4 bases and J by 2 bases, with 5 bases of the junction left unmatched. The CDR3 is 14 amino acids. The CDR3 DNA is TGTGCCAGCAGCCCCGGGACTAGAGCCTACGAGCAGTACTTC. This gives the protein CASSPGTRAYEQYF.

The chain couples TRBV7-9 to TRBJ2-1; D is unclear. CDR3 size: 12 residues. In germline, CDR1 is SEHNR, CDR2 FQNEAQ (reference sequence). The V end was cut by 6 bases, the J end by 9 bases, with 12 bases between. The CDR3 DNA follows: TGTGCCAGCAGTTCGAGCCTTAGTGAGCAGTTCTTC. Amino acids: CASSSSLSEQFF. The full variable domain, in which reference TRBV7-9 and TRBJ2-1 provide the parts outside the CDR3, is DTGVSQNPRHKITKRGQNVTFRCDPISEHNRLYWYRQTLGQGPEFLTYFQNEAQLEKSRLLSDRFSAERPKGSFSTLEIQRTEQGDSAMYLCASSSSLSEQFFGPGTRLTVL.

V is TRBV6-6 and J is TRBJ2-2; 9 bases are a match to TRBD2. V shed 5 bases and J 6 bases; nucleotides not matched to a gene: 4. Germline V gives CDR1 MNHNY, CDR2 SVGAGI (reference sequence). CDR3 size: 14 residues. The CDR3 DNA is TGTGCCAGCAGTCCAGTAGCGGGAGCCGGGGAGCTGTTTTTT. Translating gives CASSPVAGAGELFF.

This chain links TRBV4-3 with TRBJ2-7, with D possibly TRBD1 on 6 matching bases. CDR1 and CDR2 (germline): LGHNA, YSLEER. Trimming took 0 bases from V and 4 from J, leaving 10 bases between them. This CDR3 spans 14 amino acids. CDR3 in amino acids: CASSQEGRGYEQYF. CDR3 DNA: TGCGCCAGCAGCCAAGAGGGCAGGGGTTACGAGCAGTACTTC.

The chain uses TRBV5-1 and TRBJ2-5, with 8 bases fitting TRBD2. Germline V CDR1 and CDR2: SGHRS, YFSETQ. Trimming cost V 3 bases and J 1 base; bases outside gene matches: 8. The CDR3 totals 16 residues. In DNA form, the CDR3 reads TGCGCCAGCAGCTCCCCCAGCGGGAGCTTCCAAGAGACCCAGTACTTC. It yields the protein CASSSPSGSFQETQYF.

The gene calls are TRBV5-1 and TRBJ2-1; the D gene is possibly TRBD1 (6 bases). Germline V gene data show CDR1 as SGHRS and CDR2 as YFSETQ. V was clipped by 6 bases and J by 4 bases, with 11 bases between them. The CDR3 loop spans 13 amino acids. The DNA of the CDR3 is TGCGCCAGCACGGGGACACTATACAATGAGCAGTTCTTC. This encodes CASTGTLYNEQFF.

The rearrangement joins TRBV18 to TRBJ2-6; 7 bases line up with TRBD1. The V and J ends lost 0 bases and 9 bases, in that order; junction bases with no gene match: 2. Looked up from germline, CDR1 is KGHSH and CDR2 is LQKENI. The CDR3 extends over 14 amino acids. CDR3 protein: CASSPPDRVNVLTF. The CDR3 DNA sequence: TGTGCCAGCTCACCACCCGACAGGGTCAACGTCCTGACTTTC.

The chain couples TRBV2 to TRBJ2-7, with a tentative D call TRBD1 (5 bases). CDR1 is SNHLY and CDR2 is FYNNEI in the germline V gene. This CDR3 spans 15 amino acids. The V end lost 1 base, the J end lost 2 bases, and 12 bases lay between the germline ends. CDR3 amino acids: CASSEDQGGPYEQYF. CDR3 nucleotide sequence: TGTGCCAGCAGTGAAGATCAGGGTGGTCCCTACGAGCAGTACTTC.

This chain joins TRBV29-1 and TRBJ1-1; D is perhaps TRBD1 (6 bases). The V end lost 6 bases, the J end lost 3 bases, and 14 bases lay between the germline ends. This CDR3 is 13 amino acids long. CDR1 and CDR2 from the germline V gene are SQVTM and ANQGSEA. The CDR3 sequence: CSVRIRGDTEAFF. The DNA of the CDR3 is TGCAGCGTAAGAATCAGGGGTGACACTGAAGCTTTCTTT.

There are a few counts of this clone. The chain has TRBV21-1 and TRBJ1-2; the D call of TRBD1 is as the table states it, not checked on the DNA. TRBV21-1 is shown as a pseudogene. The CDR3 is 13 residues long. This CDR3 reads CASSDRPGYGYTF. The DNA of the CDR3 is TGTGCCAGCAGCGACAGACCGGGTTATGGCTACACCTTC.

The chain links TRBV7-8 to TRBJ2-1; D unclear. The V end was cut by 1 base, the J end by 5 bases, with 6 bases between. Germline CDR1 SGHVS, CDR2 FQNEAQ. CDR3 length: 13 residues. CDR3: CASSLDRNNEQFF. In DNA form, the CDR3 reads TGTGCCAGCAGCTTAGACAGAAACAATGAGCAGTTCTTC.

In its sample, this clone was seen once. The chain recombines TRBV4-3 with TRBJ2-1, with 7 bases fitting TRBD2. This CDR3 comprises 14 residues. Germline assignment: CDR1 LGHNA and CDR2 YSLEER. J lost 9 bases, V lost 3 bases, and 8 bases had no gene match. The CDR3 is CASSHPGTTSEQFF. DNA of the CDR3: TGCGCCAGCAGCCATCCTGGGACTACAAGTGAGCAGTTCTTC.

The chain joins TRBV5-1 to TRBJ2-5; TRBD2 matches at 7 bases. This CDR3 region has 14 residues. Germline loops: CDR1 SGHRS, CDR2 YFSETQ. V trimming: 5 bases; J trimming: 3 bases; junction bases outside the gene matches: 7. Written as DNA, the CDR3 is TGCGCCAGCAGGAGGGAGGGAAAGGAAGAGACCCAGTACTTC. It translates to CASRREGKEETQYF.

J is TRBJ2-7 and V is TRBV28; D might be TRBD1 (6 bases). CDR1 is MDHEN, CDR2 SYDVKM, per germline. This CDR3 is built from 13 residues. V dropped 6 bases and J dropped 4 bases, with 13 bases sitting between them. CDR3 coding DNA: TGTGCCAGCAGCGGGACACCTTATTACGAGCAGTACTTC. Its protein product is CASSGTPYYEQYF.

CDR3 coding DNA: TGTGCCAGCAGCCCCGGGACTAGCTCCGTTGAGCAGTTCTTC. Amino acids: CASSPGTSSVEQFF. This chain uses TRBV7-9 with TRBJ2-1; 9 bases align to TRBD2. The V gene end was trimmed by 5 bases and the J gene end by 9 bases; junction bases not matched to a gene: 8. Germline CDR1 is SEHNR and CDR2 is FQNEAQ (reference sequence). The CDR3 contains 14 residues.

This clone has a single count. The genes are TRBV7-9 and TRBJ1-6; a possible D gene is TRBD1 (6 bases). The V end lost 6 bases, the J end lost 7 bases, and 10 bases lay between the germline ends. This CDR3 comprises 13 residues. CDR1 SEHNR and CDR2 FQNEAQ come from the germline V gene (reference sequence). CDR3 sequence (DNA): TGTGCCAGCAGTAGGGGGAGCAATTCACCCCTCCACTTT. This sequence encodes CASSRGSNSPLHF.

V usage is TRBV6-5 and J usage is TRBJ1-1; D might be TRBD1 (5 bases). Germline lookup yields CDR1 MNHEY and CDR2 SVGAGI. The length of the CDR3 is 15 residues. Trimming stripped 8 bases from V and 1 base from J, with 17 bases between. CDR3 in amino acids: CASAPTGHQNTEAFF. In DNA, the CDR3 is TGTGCCAGCGCCCCTACAGGACACCAGAACACTGAAGCTTTCTTT.

The chain employs TRBV11-2 and TRBJ2-7, with 9 bases identical to TRBD2. CDR1 is SGHAT and CDR2 is FQNNGV in the germline V gene. This CDR3 region has 17 residues. Trimming cost V 4 bases and J 3 bases; bases outside gene matches: 13. This chain's CDR3 is CASSSRTSALSFYEQYF. DNA for the CDR3: TGTGCCAGCAGCTCCCGGACTAGCGCCTTGAGTTTCTACGAGCAGTACTTC. Looking up the rest from reference TRBV11-2 and TRBJ2-7 gives the full variable domain: EAGVAQSPRYKIIEKRQSVAFWCNPISGHATLYWYQQILGQGPKLLIQFQNNGVVDDSQLPKDRFSAERLKGVDSTLKIQPAKLEDSAVYLCASSSRTSALSFYEQYFGPGTRLTVT.

The chain employs TRBV21-1 and TRBJ2-3; the table gives TRBD2 as D, unverified against the DNA. TRBV21-1 represents a pseudogene. The CDR3 is 16 residues long. CDR3 residues: CASRGGEREWTDTQYF. DNA of the CDR3: TGTGCCAGCAGAGGGGGGGAGCGGGAGTGGACAGATACGCAGTATTTT.

This rearrangement joins TRBV10-1 to TRBJ2-7; D is perhaps TRBD1 (8 bases). Trimming removed 4 bases from V and 7 bases from J, with 14 bases in between. The CDR3 has 13 amino acids. The germline V gene has CDR1 WNHNN and CDR2 SYGVQD (reference sequence). The CDR3 DNA reads as TGCGCCAGCAGTGGTCAACAGGGGGGGGAGCAGTACTTC. Its translation: CASSGQQGGEQYF.

Only a few counts were recorded for this clone. The chain combines TRBV2 with TRBJ1-5; D perhaps matches TRBD1 (5 bases). In germline, CDR1 is SNHLY, CDR2 FYNNEI. Trimming removed 3 bases at V and 9 bases at J, with 12 bases between. The CDR3 runs to 13 residues. The CDR3 protein is CASSDGGKRPQHF. CDR3 nucleotide sequence: TGTGCCAGCAGTGATGGGGGGAAACGGCCCCAGCATTTT.

As to this clone: The junction and the germline gene differ at one end; a read error may be behind it. This chain uses TRBV7-2 with TRBJ2-6; TRBD2 aligns across 10 bases. Germline CDR1 is SGHTA and CDR2 is FQGNSA. The CDR3 has 18 residues. CDR3 sequence reads: CASSLERGGLSGANGLTF. As DNA, the CDR3 is TGTGCCAGCAGCTTAGAGCGGGGGGGCTTATCTGGGGCCAACGGCCTGACTTTC.

This chain connects TRBV5-1 to TRBJ2-3; weak D call: TRBD1 (6 bases). The CDR3 spans 13 residues. Germline assignment: CDR1 SGHRS and CDR2 YFSETQ. Trimming removed 7 bases at V and 3 bases at J, with 12 bases between. The CDR3 region is CASFRGATDTQYF. In nucleotides, the CDR3 is TGCGCCAGCTTCAGGGGCGCGACAGATACGCAGTATTTT.

Only one count was recorded for this clone. V and J are TRBV11-2 and TRBJ2-1; D is unclear. Germline V gene sequence: CDR1 SGHAT, CDR2 FQNNGV. This CDR3 spans 12 amino acids. V gave up 1 base and J gave up 8 bases, with 6 bases separating them. CDR3 in amino acids: CASSLVSYEQFF. DNA for the CDR3: TGTGCCAGCAGCTTAGTATCCTATGAGCAGTTCTTC.

This chain joins TRBV23-1 and TRBJ2-7; no clear D. TRBV23-1 carries the ORF label, with uncertain function. The CDR3 is made up of 12 amino acids. The V and J ends lost 8 bases and 4 bases respectively, with 12 bases between them. This chain's CDR3 is CASLPPLYEQYF. The CDR3 DNA is TGCGCCAGCCTCCCCCCCCTTTACGAGCAGTACTTC.

This clone was picked up a small number of times. This chain joins TRBV6-1 and TRBJ1-1; 7 bases match TRBD1. The germline V gene has CDR1 MNHNS and CDR2 SASEGT. V lost 6 bases and J lost 11; bases outside the gene matches: 12. CDR3 size: 13 residues. The CDR3 DNA sequence: TGTGCCAGCAGAACAACAGGGGTAGTGCGGGCTTTCTTT. Translating gives CASRTTGVVRAFF.

This clone occurred a few times. This sequence joins TRBV6-1 and TRBJ2-7; tentative D call: TRBD1 (5 bases). Germline values: CDR1 MNHNS, CDR2 SASEGT. Trimming pared 1 base from V and 4 bases from J, leaving 8 bases between. The CDR3 contains 13 residues. The CDR3 bases are TGTGCCAGCAGTGAAGTACCAGGGTACGAGCAGTACTTC. This encodes CASSEVPGYEQYF.